The 5 T cell receptor beta chains given below trace back to one sample, sequenced in a study of blood T cell repertoires in COVID-19. Here immunoSEQ multiplex PCR was the method, and the copy in TCRdb shows in-frame clones only, minus some. The data hold 200,000 to 250,000 clones, with 75% to 90% observed a single time. The specimen sequenced was PBMCs or T cells enriched from blood (not recorded which). These receptors were taken from a man aged 35 to 55 who had recovered from COVID-19.

This chain joins TRBV5-1 and TRBJ2-1; 7 bases align to TRBD2. The CDR3 sequence is 15 residues long. J lost 6 bases, V lost 2 bases, and 8 bases had no gene match. Germline CDR1 and CDR2: SGHRS and YFSETQ. CDR3 coding DNA: TGCGCCAGCAGCTTAACTGCGGGAGTGGGCAATGAGCAGTTCTTC. It specifies CASSLTAGVGNEQFF.

V and J are TRBV30 and TRBJ2-2; weak D call: TRBD1 (6 bases). The V gene lost 0 bases and the J gene lost 5 bases, with 16 bases spanning the gap. The V gene's germline CDR1 is GTSNPN and CDR2 SVGIG (reference sequence). CDR3 length: 16 residues. The CDR3 nucleotides are TGTGCCTGGAGTGTACCCCAGGGCAGGGGAACCGGGGAGCTGTTTTTT. Translation: CAWSVPQGRGTGELFF. Filled out from reference TRBV30 and TRBJ2-2, the complete variable domain reads SQTIHQWPATLVQPVGSPLSLECTVEGTSNPNLYWYRQAAGRGLQLLFYSVGIGQISSEVPQNLSASRPQDRQFILSSKKLLLSDSGFYLCAWSVPQGRGTGELFFGEGSRLTVL.

The V and J genes are TRBV10-1 and TRBJ2-7; a possible D gene is TRBD1 (6 bases). Trimming took 6 bases from V and 5 from J, leaving 17 bases between them. CDR1 and CDR2 (germline): WNHNN, SYGVQD (reference sequence). The CDR3 loop spans 14 amino acids. For the CDR3, the DNA is TGCGCCAGCAGCCCAAACAGGGATCCGGACGAGCAGTACTTC. Translating gives CASSPNRDPDEQYF.

This chain joins TRBV15 and TRBJ2-2, with 7 bases matching TRBD2. The germline V gene has CDR1 LNHNV and CDR2 YYDKDF (reference sequence). V lost 5 bases to trimming and J lost 0 bases; unmatched junction nucleotides: 3. The CDR3 is made up of 15 amino acids. The CDR3 nucleotides are TGTGCCACCAGCGGGGGGGTCGCGAACACCGGGGAGCTGTTTTTT. This encodes CATSGGVANTGELFF.

The gene calls are TRBV7-9 and TRBJ1-2; 10 nucleotides match TRBD1. Germline V gene sequence: CDR1 SEHNR, CDR2 FQNEAQ (reference sequence). This CDR3 is built from 13 residues. J gave up 6 bases and V 6 bases, and 4 bases lay outside the gene matches. CDR3: CASRPGQGDGYTF. The DNA for the CDR3 is TGTGCCAGCAGACCTGGACAGGGGGATGGCTACACCTTC. The full variable domain, with the rest looked up from reference TRBV7-9 and TRBJ1-2, is DTGVSQNPRHKITKRGQNVTFRCDPISEHNRLYWYRQTLGQGPEFLTYFQNEAQLEKSRLLSDRFSAERPKGSFSTLEIQRTEQGDSAMYLCASRPGQGDGYTFGSGTRLTVV.